This T cell receptor beta chain is drawn from a study of blood T cell repertoires in COVID-19. Study-wide background: Sources were T cells, B-cell-depleted T cells, or PBMCs; the material itself was cDNA or gDNA.

This clone came up a few times. The length of the CDR3 is 12 residues. Trimming took off 4 bases at V and 6 bases at J, with 7 bases between the two ends. Germline-derived CDR1 and CDR2 are SGHAT and FQNNGV. Original data processing: How many nucleated cells were present was estimated from reference gene primer amplification. Produced via immunoSEQ multiplex PCR; TCRdb's table is partial and in-frame only. That table is the source of V, J and clone size, and D and trimming were worked out from the DNA. The sample carries roughly 150,000 clones, about 80% recorded once. This TCR derives from a man in his 60s with acute or convalescent COVID-19. The chain employs TRBV11-2 and TRBJ2-1, with D uncertain. Sequencing was carried out using peripheral blood. CDR3 in amino acids: CASSSIGNEQFF. CDR3 sequence (DNA): TGTGCCAGCAGCTCGATCGGCAATGAGCAGTTCTTC.